The text below deals with one T cell receptor beta chain. This record belongs to a study of blood T cell repertoires in COVID-19. The method was immunoSEQ multiplex PCR; TCRdb's version includes in-frame clones alone and lacks a portion of them. The table has about 160,000 clones, around 81% seen once. The J segment lost 5 bases and the V segment lost 5 bases, leaving 5 bases of the junction unmatched. The CDR3 extends over 14 amino acids. Looked up from germline, CDR1 is SEHNR and CDR2 is FQNEAQ (reference sequence). Material: peripheral blood. The gene calls are TRBV7-9 and TRBJ1-3; 8 bases fit TRBD1. The receptor comes from a man in his 70s who had recovered from COVID-19. The CDR3 DNA follows: TGTGCCAGCAGCCCCCGGGACAGGAGAAACACCATATATTTT. It is translated as CASSPRDRRNTIYF.